This note documents a single TCR beta chain sequence. This clone was recorded once. Its antigen is still unknown. Base qualities are not provided; no much larger clone lies one nucleotide away. TCR CDR3 regions were amplified from genomic DNA by multiplex PCR using the deep immunoSEQ assay. Genomic DNA extracted from each cell subset was distributed evenly over all wells of several immunoSEQ 96-well plates, and each plate served as one replicate. For sorted subsets, about 220 ng of genomic DNA, equivalent to 25,000 to 30,000 T cell genomes, went into each replicate PCR. Purified libraries were quantified with a Qubit 3.0 fluorometer, sized on a Bioanalyzer 2100, and re-quantified with the KAPA Library Quantification kit. A separate single-read 150-cycle Illumina NextSeq 550 flow cell was used to sequence each immunoSEQ 96-well plate. On the study's bioinformatics: Because the immunoSEQ output included only junctional sequences and no quality scores, the filtering could not be the same as the filtering used for full-length reads. Sequences were annotated with PyIR, a Python wrapper for IgBLAST v1.9, and V/J genes and CDR3 were assigned using IMGT germline references. Any read was removed if the V/J assignment was weak (E-value above 1e-6), the CDR3 was missing, or the read contained stop codons, out-of-frame junctions, or ambiguous translated residues. V3J clonotypes were defined by identical inferred V gene, J gene, and CDR3 amino acid sequence. Percentage overlap between repertoires was calculated by dividing the number of shared unique clonotypes by the size of the smaller repertoire. Richness of each repertoire was evaluated using RTK rarefaction, the Chao1 estimator, and Recon v2.1 estimates of unobserved clonotypes. Generation probabilities were computed with OLGA for all TCRbeta clonotypes obtained by the gDNA method from a few donors. The table was pulled from immuneACCESS by TCRdb, which kept in-frame rearrangements only. Such tables lose some clones; where checked, under half of the loss comes from unresolved V genes, and the rest has no known cause. V and J calls and clone size come straight from that table; D and trimming were deduced from the DNA. For this sample the table gives about 690,000 clones, of which around 90% were detected only once. The ten largest clones capture 34% of the sample.

The data derive from a study of shared clonotypes between healthy human individuals (dated by TCRdb to about 2020). Regarding the research as a whole: The cohort comprised a couple of women and a few men aged 18 to 49 years. Between about 0.94 and 8.9 billion PBMCs per donor were obtained by leukapheresis. For each donor, CD4 naive and CD4 memory were each given three plates, CD8 naive was given two plates, and CD8 memory was given one plate. To estimate repertoire size and how much clonotype sharing occurs between individuals, the study deeply sequenced the blood TCR repertoires of about five healthy adults. To increase sequencing depth and limit assay-specific biases, TCR repertoire library preparation and sequencing were carried out by different laboratories using diverse techniques.

Donors were healthy HIV-negative adults with no recently reported acute infections or vaccinations. Every donor was a Caucasian adult residing in Nashville, Tennessee, USA. CD8 memory samples combined magnetically selected CD45RO+ cells with CCR7-negative CD45RA+ effector memory (TemRA) cells. After blood collection by leukapheresis, PBMCs were isolated using Ficoll-Histopaque density gradient centrifugation and then cryopreserved in the vapor phase of liquid nitrogen. Purity and quantity of every magnetically sorted T cell population were checked by analytical flow cytometry. Genomic DNA was isolated from every sorted fraction and measured by UV absorbance on a Nanodrop 2000c. The full study reports these points: Compared with non-shared clonotypes, the clonotypes found in all four sorted-subset donors had higher generation probabilities. Pairwise subsampling indicated that sequencing depth was expected to affect the degree of clonotype sharing among donors. Across a few donors, about 5.2% of naive CD4, approximately 3.5% of naive CD8, around 2.5% of memory CD4, and about 0.4% of memory CD8 clonotypes were shared. Because the study included a small number of donors, the genetic and exposure-history diversity represented was limited. Even with the large sequencing depth, rarefaction of the sorted-subset datasets indicated that sequencing was incomplete. Sampling was limited to blood, and TCR repertoires in tissue likely differ from TCR repertoires in blood. Naive subsets generally had larger estimated clonotype richness than memory subsets.

The sequenced sample consisted of memory CD8+ T cells from PBMCs. This sample's cell subset or site label indicates: CD45RO+ cells pooled with CCR7-negative TemRA cells. The sequence was obtained from a man between 18 and 35 years old in good health. Some clones in this sample may be carry-over from other donors' samples.

The CDR3 region has the sequence CASSLGQTSNQPQHF. DNA sequence: TGTGCCAGCAGTTTAGGCCAGACGAGCAATCAGCCCCAGCATTTT. The V and J segments used are TRBV28 and TRBJ1-5, with no confidently assigned D gene. The germline V gene gives CDR1 as MDHEN and CDR2 as SYDVKM. Cut back by 2 bases and 1 base, the V and J ends lie 9 bases apart. Its CDR3 holds 15 amino acids, cysteine through phenylalanine. Only CDR3 DNA remains: 45 bases, in frame from the first base.